What follows describes a single T cell receptor beta chain. The entry originates in a study of blood T cell repertoires in COVID-19. Whole-study context: There were acute and convalescent COVID-19 samples, and they came from the United States, Italy and Spain. PBMCs, B-cell-depleted T cells, or T cells were the source of the cDNA or gDNA that made up the material.

Authors' processing steps: Estimated nucleated cell counts came from reference gene primer amplification. Assay: immunoSEQ multiplex PCR; the TCRdb copy retains only in-frame clones and omits some. That table gives V, J and clone size, and the DNA gave D and trimming. Altogether around 310,000 clones are present, 75% to 90% being singletons, with the ten largest covering approximately 12%. This CDR3 region has 13 residues. From germline, CDR1 is SGHTA and CDR2 FQGNSA. The V and J ends lost 5 bases and 5 bases respectively, with 10 bases between them. Source material: peripheral blood. The sequence came from a woman aged 60-75 years with acute or convalescent COVID-19. The chain links TRBV7-2 to TRBJ1-3, with unresolved D. CDR3 sequence (DNA): TGTGCCAGCAGCGAGAGGTCGCGAAACACCATATATTTT. It encodes CASSERSRNTIYF.